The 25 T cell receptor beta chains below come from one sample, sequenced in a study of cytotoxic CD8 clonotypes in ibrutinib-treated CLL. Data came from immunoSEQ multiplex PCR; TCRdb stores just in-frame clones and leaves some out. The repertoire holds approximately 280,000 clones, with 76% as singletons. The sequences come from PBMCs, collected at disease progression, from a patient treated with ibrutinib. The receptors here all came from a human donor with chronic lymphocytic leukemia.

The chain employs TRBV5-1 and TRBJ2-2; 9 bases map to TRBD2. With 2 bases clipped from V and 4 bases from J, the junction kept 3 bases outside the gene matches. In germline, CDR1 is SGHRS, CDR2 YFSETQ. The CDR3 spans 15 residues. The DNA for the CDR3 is TGCGCCAGCAGCTTTAGCGGGGGCGGCACCGGGGAGCTGTTTTTT. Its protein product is CASSFSGGGTGELFF.

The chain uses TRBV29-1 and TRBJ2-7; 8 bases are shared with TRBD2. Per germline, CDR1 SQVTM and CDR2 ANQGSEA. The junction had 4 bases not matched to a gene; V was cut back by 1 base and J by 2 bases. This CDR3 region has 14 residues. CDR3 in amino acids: CSVEAPGGAYEQYF. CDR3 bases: TGCAGCGTTGAAGCCCCGGGGGGGGCCTACGAGCAGTACTTC.

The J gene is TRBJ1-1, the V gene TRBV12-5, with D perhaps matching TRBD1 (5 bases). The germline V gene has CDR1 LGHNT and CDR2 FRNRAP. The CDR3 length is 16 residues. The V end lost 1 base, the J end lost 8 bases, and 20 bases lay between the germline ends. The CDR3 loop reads CASGLARTTDASEAFF. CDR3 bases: TGTGCTAGTGGTTTGGCACGCACGACAGACGCGTCGGAAGCTTTCTTT.

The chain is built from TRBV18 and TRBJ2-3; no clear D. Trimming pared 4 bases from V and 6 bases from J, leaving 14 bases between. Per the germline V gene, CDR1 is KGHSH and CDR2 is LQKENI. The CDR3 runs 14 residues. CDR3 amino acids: CASSLPDFMDTQYF. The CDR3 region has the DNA TGTGCCAGCTCACTGCCGGATTTTATGGATACGCAGTATTTT.

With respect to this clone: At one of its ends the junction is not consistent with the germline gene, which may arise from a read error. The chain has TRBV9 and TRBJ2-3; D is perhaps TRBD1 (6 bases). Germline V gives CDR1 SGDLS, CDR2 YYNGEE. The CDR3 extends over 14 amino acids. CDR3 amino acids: CASSGRDTTGTQYF. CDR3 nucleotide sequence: TGTGCCAGCAGCGGTCGGGACACCACAGGTACGCAGTATTTT.

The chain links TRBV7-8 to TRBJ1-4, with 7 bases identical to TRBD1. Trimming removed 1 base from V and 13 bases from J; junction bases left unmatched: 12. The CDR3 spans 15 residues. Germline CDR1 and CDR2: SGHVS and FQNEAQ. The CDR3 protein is CASSLVRQGGSRLFF. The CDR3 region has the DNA TGTGCCAGCAGCTTAGTCCGCCAGGGGGGGAGCAGACTGTTTTTT.

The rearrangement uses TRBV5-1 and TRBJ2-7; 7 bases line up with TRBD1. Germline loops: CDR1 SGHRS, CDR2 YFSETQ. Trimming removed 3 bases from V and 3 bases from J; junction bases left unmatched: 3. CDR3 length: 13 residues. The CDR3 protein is CASSWGTVYEQYF. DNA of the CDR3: TGCGCCAGCAGCTGGGGGACAGTCTACGAGCAGTACTTC.

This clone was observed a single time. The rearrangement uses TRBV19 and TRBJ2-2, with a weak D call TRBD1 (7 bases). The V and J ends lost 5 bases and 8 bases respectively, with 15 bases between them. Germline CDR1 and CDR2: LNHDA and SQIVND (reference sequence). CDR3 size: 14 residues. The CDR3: CASSVTRGTGELFF. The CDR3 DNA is TGTGCCAGTAGTGTAACCAGGGGGACTGGGGAGCTGTTTTTT.

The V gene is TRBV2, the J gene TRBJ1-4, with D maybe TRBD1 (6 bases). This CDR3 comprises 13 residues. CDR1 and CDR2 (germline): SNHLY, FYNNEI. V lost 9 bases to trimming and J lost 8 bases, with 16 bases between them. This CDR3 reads CASDIGQMEKLFF. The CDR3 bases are TGTGCCAGTGATATTGGACAGATGGAAAAACTGTTTTTT.

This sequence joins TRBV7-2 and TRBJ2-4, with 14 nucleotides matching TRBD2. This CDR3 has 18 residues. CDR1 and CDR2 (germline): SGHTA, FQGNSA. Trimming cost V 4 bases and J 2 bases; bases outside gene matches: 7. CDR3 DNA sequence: TGTGCCAGCAGCTCGGGGACTAGCGGGAGAGACCCCAAAAACATTCAGTACTTC. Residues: CASSSGTSGRDPKNIQYF.

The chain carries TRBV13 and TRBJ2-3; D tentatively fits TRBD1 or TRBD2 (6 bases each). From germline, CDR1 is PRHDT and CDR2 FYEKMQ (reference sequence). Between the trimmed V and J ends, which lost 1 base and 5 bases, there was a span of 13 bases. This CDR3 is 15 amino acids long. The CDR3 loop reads CASSLAGGRGDTQYF. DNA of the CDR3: TGTGCCAGCAGCTTAGCCGGGGGCAGGGGAGATACGCAGTATTTT.

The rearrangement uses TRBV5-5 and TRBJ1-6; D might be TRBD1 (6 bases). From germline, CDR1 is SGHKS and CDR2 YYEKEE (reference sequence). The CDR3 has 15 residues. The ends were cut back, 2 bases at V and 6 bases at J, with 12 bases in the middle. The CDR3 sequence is CASSLTGWANSPLHF. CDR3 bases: TGTGCCAGCAGCTTAACAGGGTGGGCTAATTCACCCCTCCACTTT.

This CDR3 reads CATSRARASGRAPGELFF. CDR3 sequence (DNA): TGTGCCACCAGCAGGGCGCGGGCTAGCGGGAGGGCCCCCGGGGAGCTGTTTTTT. The chain employs TRBV15 and TRBJ2-2; 12 bases are shared with TRBD2. This CDR3 is built from 18 residues. Germline CDR1 and CDR2: LNHNV and YYDKDF (reference sequence). After removal of 3 bases from V and 6 bases from J, the junction contained 11 bases not matched to a gene.

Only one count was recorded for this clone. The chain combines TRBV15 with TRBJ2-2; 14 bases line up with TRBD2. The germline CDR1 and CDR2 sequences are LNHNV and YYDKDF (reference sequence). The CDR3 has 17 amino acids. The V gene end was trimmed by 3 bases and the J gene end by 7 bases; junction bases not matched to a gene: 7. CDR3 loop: CATSSYGTSGSGGELFF. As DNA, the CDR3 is TGTGCCACCAGCAGTTACGGGACTAGCGGGAGCGGCGGGGAGCTGTTTTTT. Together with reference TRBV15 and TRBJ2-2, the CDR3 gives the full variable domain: DAMVIQNPRYQVTQFGKPVTLSCSQTLNHNVMYWYQQKSSQAPKLLFHYYDKDFNNEADTPDNFQSRRPNTSFCFLDIRSPGLGDTAMYLCATSSYGTSGSGGELFFGEGSRLTVL.

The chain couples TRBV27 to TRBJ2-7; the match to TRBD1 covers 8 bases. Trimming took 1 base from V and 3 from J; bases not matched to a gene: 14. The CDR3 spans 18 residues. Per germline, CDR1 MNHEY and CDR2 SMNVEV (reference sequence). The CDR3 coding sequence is TGTGCCAGCAGTTTATTCGGACAGGGATTGATCCTGAGCTACGAGCAGTACTTC. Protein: CASSLFGQGLILSYEQYF.

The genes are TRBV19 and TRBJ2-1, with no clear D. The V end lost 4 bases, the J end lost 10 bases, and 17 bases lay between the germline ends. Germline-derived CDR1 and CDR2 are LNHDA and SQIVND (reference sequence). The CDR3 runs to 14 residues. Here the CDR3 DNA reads TGTGCCAGTAGTAAACCAACTGGACGAGAGGAGCAGTTCTTC. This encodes CASSKPTGREEQFF.

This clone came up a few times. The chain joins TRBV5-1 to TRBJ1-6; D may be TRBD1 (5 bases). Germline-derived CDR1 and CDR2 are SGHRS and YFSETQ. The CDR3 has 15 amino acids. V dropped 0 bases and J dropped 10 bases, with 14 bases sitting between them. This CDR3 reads CASSLAGRARSPLHF. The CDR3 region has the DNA TGCGCCAGCAGCTTGGCAGGCAGGGCTAGGTCACCCCTCCACTTT. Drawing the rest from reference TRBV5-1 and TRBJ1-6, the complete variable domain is KAGVTQTPRYLIKTRGQQVTLSCSPISGHRSVSWYQQTPGQGLQFLFEYFSETQRNKGNFPGRFSGRQFSNSRSEMNVSTLELGDSALYLCASSLAGRARSPLHFGNGTRLTVT.

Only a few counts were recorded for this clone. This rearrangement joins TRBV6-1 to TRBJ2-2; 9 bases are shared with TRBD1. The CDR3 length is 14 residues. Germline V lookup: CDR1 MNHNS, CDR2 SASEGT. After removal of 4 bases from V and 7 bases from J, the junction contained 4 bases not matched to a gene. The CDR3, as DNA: TGTGCCAGCAGTGTGGGACAGGGAATCGGGGAGCTGTTTTTT. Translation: CASSVGQGIGELFF.

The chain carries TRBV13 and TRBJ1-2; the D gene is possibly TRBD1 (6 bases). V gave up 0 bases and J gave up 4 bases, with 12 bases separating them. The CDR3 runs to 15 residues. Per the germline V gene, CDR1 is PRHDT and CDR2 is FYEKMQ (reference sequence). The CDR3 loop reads CASSLGRQVGYGYTF. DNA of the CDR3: TGTGCCAGCAGCTTAGGGAGACAGGTCGGCTATGGCTACACCTTC.

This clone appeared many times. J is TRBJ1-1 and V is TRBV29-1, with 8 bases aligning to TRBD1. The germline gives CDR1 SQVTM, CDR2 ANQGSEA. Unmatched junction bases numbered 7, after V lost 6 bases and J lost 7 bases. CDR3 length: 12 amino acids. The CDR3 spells CSVVRTGLEAFF. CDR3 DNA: TGCAGCGTGGTTAGGACAGGGCTTGAAGCTTTCTTT.

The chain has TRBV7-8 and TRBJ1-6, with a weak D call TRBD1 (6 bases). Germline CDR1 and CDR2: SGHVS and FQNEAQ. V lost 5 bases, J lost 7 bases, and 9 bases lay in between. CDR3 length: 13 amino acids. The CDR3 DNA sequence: TGTGCCAGCAGCACGGACAGCAATTCACCCCTCCACTTT. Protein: CASSTDSNSPLHF.

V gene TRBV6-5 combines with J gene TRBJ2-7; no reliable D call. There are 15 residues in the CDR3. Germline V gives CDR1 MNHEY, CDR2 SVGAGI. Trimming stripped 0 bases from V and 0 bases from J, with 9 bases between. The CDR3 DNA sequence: TGTGCCAGCAGTTACTCGAGACTCTTCTCCTACGAGCAGTACTTC. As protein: CASSYSRLFSYEQYF.

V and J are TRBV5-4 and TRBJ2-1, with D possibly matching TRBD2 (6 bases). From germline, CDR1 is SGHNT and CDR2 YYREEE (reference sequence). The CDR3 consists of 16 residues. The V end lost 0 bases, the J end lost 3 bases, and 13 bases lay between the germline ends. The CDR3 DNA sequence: TGTGCCAGCAGCTTGGCCCCGGGGGAGGACTACAATGAGCAGTTCTTC. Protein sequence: CASSLAPGEDYNEQFF.

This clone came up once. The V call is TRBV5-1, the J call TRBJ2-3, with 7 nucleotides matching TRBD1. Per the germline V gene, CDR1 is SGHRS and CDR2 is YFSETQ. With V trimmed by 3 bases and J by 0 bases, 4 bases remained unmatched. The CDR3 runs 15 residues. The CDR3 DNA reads TGCGCCAGCAGCTCGACAGGGCTTAGCACAGATACGCAGTATTTT. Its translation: CASSSTGLSTDTQYF. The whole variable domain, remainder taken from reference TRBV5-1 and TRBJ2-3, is KAGVTQTPRYLIKTRGQQVTLSCSPISGHRSVSWYQQTPGQGLQFLFEYFSETQRNKGNFPGRFSGRQFSNSRSEMNVSTLELGDSALYLCASSSTGLSTDTQYFGPGTRLTVL.

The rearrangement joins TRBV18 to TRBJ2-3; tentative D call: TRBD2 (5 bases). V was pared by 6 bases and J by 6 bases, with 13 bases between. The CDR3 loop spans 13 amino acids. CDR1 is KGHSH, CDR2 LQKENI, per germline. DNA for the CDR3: TGTGCCAGCTCCCACCGGACTGGGGATACGCAGTATTTT. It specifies CASSHRTGDTQYF.